This T cell receptor (beta chain) emerged from a study of blood T cell repertoires in COVID-19. Study as a whole: Samples representing acute and convalescent COVID-19 were sourced from the United States, Italy and Spain.

Authors' processing steps: Estimation of nucleated cell counts was performed using reference gene primer amplification. Method: immunoSEQ multiplex PCR; TCRdb's copy keeps in-frame clones and lacks some. The V and J calls and clone size were taken over from that table, and D and trimming were inferred from the DNA. The table shows around 200,000 clones, with around 75% occurring only once. The sample holds one count of this clone. J lost 0 bases, V lost 4 bases, and 15 bases had no gene match. This CDR3 region has 20 residues. CDR1 is MNHEY and CDR2 is SMNVEV in the germline V gene (reference sequence).

This TCR came from a human donor in a cohort sampled during active COVID-19. The chain has TRBV27 and TRBJ1-6; 7 bases align to TRBD1. Source material: peripheral blood. CDR3 amino acids: CASSSQSGTVRSSYNSPLHF. CDR3 DNA sequence: TGTGCCAGCAGTTCCCAGTCCGGGACAGTAAGGAGCTCCTATAATTCACCCCTCCACTTT.